Listed below are T cell receptor beta chains from one sample, sequenced in a study of blood T cell repertoires in COVID-19. Only in-frame clones appear in the TCRdb table, and some are missing; sequencing was by immunoSEQ multiplex PCR. The repertoire holds over 300,000 clones, with approximately 91% as singletons. Sequencing was done on a sample of PBMCs or T cells enriched from blood (not recorded which). The receptors were gathered from a woman aged 40 to 50 who had recovered from COVID-19. Both conserved end residues are trimmed from each CDR3. The size of a clone is reported for some rows only, either as once, few or many, or as a class for expanded clones.

CDR3aa: ASSRQYNEQF
v_gene: TRBV12-3/TRBV12-4
abundance: NA

CDR3aa: ASSLGGAGLTDTQY
v_gene: TRBV7-3
abundance: NA

CDR3aa: ASSGQGWLPQH
v_gene: TRBV19
abundance: NA

CDR3aa: ASSPQWGQGSLGNEQF
v_gene: TRBV19
abundance: NA

CDR3aa: ASSLAGGAGEETQY
v_gene: TRBV7-2
abundance: NA

CDR3aa: ASSLVSGPSYEQY
v_gene: TRBV11-3
abundance: NA

CDR3aa: ASSEAGTSSYNEQF
v_gene: TRBV2
abundance: NA

CDR3aa: ASSQRVGYT
v_gene: TRBV5-6
abundance: NA

CDR3aa: ASSHRDTDTEAF
v_gene: TRBV7-9
abundance: NA

CDR3aa: ASSLSTGWSDEKLF
v_gene: TRBV28
abundance: NA

CDR3aa: ASSIDWQQGNYGYT
v_gene: TRBV19
abundance: NA

CDR3aa: ASSRTSADGELF
v_gene: TRBV11-2
abundance: NA

CDR3aa: SSRTGGTGELF
v_gene: TRBV29-1
abundance: NA

CDR3aa: AINLDRAGYGYT
v_gene: TRBV10-3
abundance: NA

CDR3aa: ASRRTSGSYEQY
v_gene: TRBV27
abundance: NA

CDR3aa: ASSLKVSSGRGFYNEQF
v_gene: TRBV7-3
abundance: once

CDR3aa: ASTPRENQPQH
v_gene: TRBV19
abundance: NA

CDR3aa: ASNICPKGTSGRGEQY
v_gene: TRBV3-1/TRBV3-2
abundance: NA

CDR3aa: ASSLVRERAF
v_gene: TRBV12-3/TRBV12-4
abundance: NA

CDR3aa: ASSPRDFPEKLF
v_gene: TRBV6-5
abundance: once

CDR3aa: ASSIFSSGAGELF
v_gene: TRBV21-1
abundance: NA

CDR3aa: ASSQDRVRTQY
v_gene: TRBV7-9
abundance: NA

CDR3aa: ASRPILDTSNTGELF
v_gene: TRBV28
abundance: NA

CDR3aa: ASSSGPLSHANIQY
v_gene: TRBV7-9
abundance: NA

CDR3aa: ASSRDKLNQPQH
v_gene: TRBV9
abundance: NA

CDR3aa: ASSGRQGVNIQY
v_gene: TRBV5-1
abundance: NA

CDR3aa: ASSRRGTGGEAF
v_gene: TRBV6-5
abundance: once

CDR3aa: ATSVPDIPAEQY
v_gene: TRBV24-1
abundance: few

CDR3aa: ASSEQEEFYNEQF
v_gene: TRBV2
abundance: once

CDR3aa: ASSIDLGGNTEAF
v_gene: TRBV19
abundance: NA

CDR3aa: ASSVGTVQETQY
v_gene: TRBV7-9
abundance: NA

CDR3aa: ASSVVRQGAGTEAF
v_gene: TRBV9
abundance: NA

CDR3aa: SASRQGGVGTEAF
v_gene: TRBV20-1
abundance: NA